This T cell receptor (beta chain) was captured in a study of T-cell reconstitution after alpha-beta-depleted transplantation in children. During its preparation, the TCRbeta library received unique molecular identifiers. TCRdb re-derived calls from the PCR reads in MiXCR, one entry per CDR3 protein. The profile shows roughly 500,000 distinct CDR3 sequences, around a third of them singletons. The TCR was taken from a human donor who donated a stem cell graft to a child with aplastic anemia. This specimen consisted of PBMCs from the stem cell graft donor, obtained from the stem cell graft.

Written as DNA, the CDR3 is TGTGCCAGCAGTTATCCGTCGTGGGGGGACACTGAAGCTTTCTTT. It encodes CASSYPSWGDTEAFF. This chain joins TRBV6-2 or TRBV6-3 and TRBJ1-1; possible D gene TRBD1, 5 bases. CDR3 size: 15 residues. Germline V gene data show CDR1 as MNHEY and CDR2 as SVGEGT. V shed 3 bases and J shed 3 bases, with 14 bases lying between them.